The clone carrying this TCR beta chain has more than one count but fewer than ten. The antigen is unknown. These data originate in a study of T-cell memory formation after mild COVID-19. About the study: TCR clusters largely stayed donor specific.

TCR alpha and TCR beta cDNA libraries carrying sample barcodes and UMIs were produced by 5'RACE using constant-segment primers. From the 5' RACE reads, TCRdb called clonotypes with MiXCR, one entry per CDR3 protein. The table has tens of thousands of distinct CDR3 sequences, roughly a sixth seen once; the top ten hold roughly 33%. General study results and limits: Clones shrinking between day 15 and 85 showed a balanced CD4/CD8 split, and those that grew later tilted toward CD4+. Pre-infection memory held some responding clones, suggesting pre-existing cross-reactive T cells responded.

Trimming shortened V by 0 bases and J by 1 base, and 10 bases separated the two germline ends. The CDR3 totals 15 residues. Germline V gives CDR1 SGHDT, CDR2 YYEEEE. The receptor's source is an adult woman who had mild COVID-19 (a few samples of this study predate the infection). Cell type and time point are not known. Source material: PBMCs or a T cell subset sorted from them (not recorded which). The J gene is TRBJ2-5, the V gene TRBV5-6, with D tentatively TRBD1 (5 bases). The CDR3 sequence: CASSLGGDFQETQYF. In DNA form, the CDR3 reads TGTGCCAGCAGCTTGGGGGGCGACTTCCAAGAGACCCAGTACTTC.